The T cell receptor beta chain under discussion was sequenced for a study of PD-1 blockade in classical Hodgkin lymphoma. With respect to this clone: The target antigen is unknown.

The protocol was immunoSEQ multiplex PCR, while the TCRdb copy is restricted to in-frame clones and leaves out a portion. The table includes 40,000 to 50,000 clones, about three quarters detected once. Study-wide results and caveats: Reports indicated that newly diagnosed patients had lower baseline TCR diversity than healthy donors did.

Patients all relapsed after autologous stem cell transplantation, and there was variation in brentuximab vedotin exposure. Per germline, CDR1 LNHNV and CDR2 YYDKDF (reference sequence). The CDR3 is 17 residues long. Trimming shortened V by 0 bases and J by 0 bases, and 12 bases separated the two germline ends. The sequence was collected from a human donor with classical Hodgkin lymphoma. The sequencing used peripheral blood mononuclear cells (PBMCs), collected at baseline. This rearrangement joins TRBV15 to TRBJ1-5; D is undetermined. This CDR3 reads CATSRDLNRVSNQPQHF. The CDR3, as DNA: TGTGCCACCAGCAGAGATCTGAATCGGGTTAGCAATCAGCCCCAGCATTTT.